The clone carrying this T cell receptor (beta chain) was observed once. Its cognate antigen is unknown. Terminally differentiated effector memory CD45RA+ cells were excluded from the naive CD8 cells, which were CD45RO-negative and positively selected for CCR7. This record belongs to a study of shared clonotypes between healthy human individuals. Study at large: Each donor had three CD4 naive, three CD4 memory, two CD8 naive and one CD8 memory plate. General study results and limits: The study generally estimated greater richness for naive than memory subsets.

This CDR3 contains 16 residues. Germline values: CDR1 LGHNA, CDR2 YNFKEQ. V was cut by 1 base and J by 6 bases, with 19 bases left in between. Only in-frame clones appear in the TCRdb table, and some are missing; sequencing was by immunoSEQ multiplex PCR. The sample gives around 2,000,000 clones, about 92% of which show up once; over 1.5% is in the top ten. This clonotype originated in a man between 18 and 35 years old in good health. Some clones in this sample may be carry-over from other donors' samples. Sequencing was done on a sample of naive CD8+ T cells from PBMCs. V usage is TRBV4-2 and J usage is TRBJ2-7, with D unclear. CDR3 in amino acids: CASSQGSFRQPGEQYF. Here the CDR3 DNA reads TGTGCCAGCAGCCAAGGTTCATTCCGCCAGCCCGGCGAGCAGTACTTC.